Below, one T cell receptor (beta chain) is given with its context. The antigen remains unidentified. Germline V CDR1 and CDR2: GTSNPN, SVGIG (reference sequence). CDR3 length: 14 residues. V lost 3 bases, J lost 2 bases, and 11 bases lay in between. In blood CD8+ and CD4+ T cells, TCR beta underwent sequencing. Negative magnetic isolation gave CD8+ and CD4+ cells; FACS enriched CD8+ TEMRA. Random hexamers primed reverse transcription of about 0.45 to 1 ug RNA. The method of amplification for TCR beta CDR3 was immunoSEQ multiplex PCR, covering 54 Vbeta and 13 Jbeta. Each CDR3 protein is one row after TCRdb ran MiXCR on the immunoSEQ multiplex PCR reads. Here the sample spans about 400,000 distinct CDR3 sequences, roughly 85% being singletons. These data belong to a study of CD8 T cells in Susac syndrome. Study observations and caveats: The study conceded that its TCR sequencing and HLA analysis involved relatively few individuals.

Sequencing input: CD8+ T cells from PBMCs. The sequence was obtained from a human donor with multiple sclerosis. V and J are TRBV30 and TRBJ2-1; no firm D call. In DNA form, the CDR3 reads TGTGCCTGGAGCCTTGGACCTCCCTACAATGAGCAGTTCTTC. Translation gives CAWSLGPPYNEQFF.